The present entry profiles one T cell receptor (beta chain) with its context. This sample stems from a study of blood T cell repertoires in COVID-19. Study background: Samples representing acute and convalescent COVID-19 were sourced from the United States, Italy and Spain. Nucleic acid was either cDNA or gDNA, and it came from T cells, B-cell-depleted T cells, or PBMCs.

How the authors handled the data: It was from reference gene primer amplification that nucleated cell counts were estimated. The table came from immunoSEQ multiplex PCR; TCRdb's copy has only in-frame clones and leaves some out. V, J and clone size are those of that table, while D and trimming were read from the DNA. The sample holds roughly 55,000 clones, 80% to 90% seen once. CDR3 size: 12 residues. Trimming removed 10 bases from V and 2 bases from J, with 11 bases in between. The V gene's germline CDR1 is LGHDT and CDR2 YNNKEL (reference sequence). The source material was peripheral blood. This clonotype was sampled from a man between 60 and 75 years old with active or convalescent COVID-19. The rearrangement uses TRBV3-1 (or the pseudogene TRBV3-2) and TRBJ1-1; D unresolved. The CDR3 nucleotides read TGTGCCACCCAACGGGGAAACACTGAAGCTTTCTTT. This translates into CATQRGNTEAFF.